A single sample is the source of the 3 T cell receptor beta chains below, sequenced in a study of a mutant IDH1 vaccine in newly diagnosed glioma. Time point noted: week 5, during vaccination. Vaccination comprised doses that each held 300 ug of mutant IDH1 20-mer peptide, plus topical imiquimod. The antigens for these receptors are not known. Generated by immunoSEQ multiplex PCR, the TCRdb table keeps only in-frame clones and is missing some. The data show tens of thousands of clones, around 82% seen once. Sequences were derived from PBMCs, sampled from a glioma patient whose treatment included an IDH1 peptide vaccine. The origin of the receptors is a woman younger than 35 with glioma. Some clones in this sample may be carry-over from other donors' samples.

The chain has TRBV7-9 and TRBJ2-7; the match to TRBD2 covers 10 bases. The V gene end was trimmed by 2 bases and the J gene end by 12 bases; junction bases not matched to a gene: 13. The CDR3 contains 15 residues. Germline V CDR1 and CDR2: SEHNR, FQNEAQ (reference sequence). This CDR3 is CASSLFEVAGGDRYF. DNA of the CDR3: TGTGCCAGCAGCTTATTTGAGGTAGCGGGGGGCGATAGGTACTTC.

The J gene is TRBJ1-1, the V gene TRBV5-6; D is ambiguous. This CDR3 is built from 12 residues. Trimming stripped 3 bases from V and 7 bases from J, with 10 bases between. Germline V gene sequence: CDR1 SGHDT, CDR2 YYEEEE. CDR3 DNA sequence: TGTGCCAGCAGCTGGGAACGGAGTGAAGCTTTCTTT. Its protein product is CASSWERSEAFF.

This clone was detected once. The rearrangement links TRBV25-1 to TRBJ1-2; no clear D. Germline CDR1 reads MGHDK; CDR2 reads SYGVNS. The V and J ends lost 4 bases and 8 bases respectively, with 14 bases between them. This CDR3 comprises 13 residues. Here the CDR3 reads CASSGDMFAGYTF. The CDR3 nucleotides read TGTGCCAGCAGTGGCGACATGTTCGCCGGCTACACCTTC.